The TCR beta chain described here comes from a study of blood T cells in healthy people across ages. The V gene's germline CDR1 is SGHRS and CDR2 YFSETQ. CDR3 length: 19 residues. V gave up 1 base and J gave up 0 bases; unmatched junction bases: 5. The authors ran a second PCR of roughly 7 to 11 cycles using a sample-barcoded 5' primer and a J-beta primer mix. Each TCR beta cDNA got a 12-nucleotide random molecular identifier. MiXCR, run by TCRdb on the 5' RACE reads, gives a single entry per CDR3 protein. Of about 1,500,000 distinct CDR3 sequences in the sample, roughly 45% are singletons; the top ten hold 7.9%. This clonotype has just one count. Isolation per sample recovered at least 7 million PBMCs.

The clonotype comes from a woman under 30 in good health. Source material: blood. The chain couples TRBV5-1 to TRBJ2-6; 12 bases are shared with TRBD1. The DNA of the CDR3 is TGCGCCAGCAGCTTGATGGGACAGGGGGCTAACTCTGGGGCCAACGTCCTGACTTTC. Translating it yields CASSLMGQGANSGANVLTF. Filled out from reference TRBV5-1 and TRBJ2-6, the complete variable domain reads KAGVTQTPRYLIKTRGQQVTLSCSPISGHRSVSWYQQTPGQGLQFLFEYFSETQRNKGNFPGRFSGRQFSNSRSEMNVSTLELGDSALYLCASSLMGQGANSGANVLTFGAGSRLTVL.